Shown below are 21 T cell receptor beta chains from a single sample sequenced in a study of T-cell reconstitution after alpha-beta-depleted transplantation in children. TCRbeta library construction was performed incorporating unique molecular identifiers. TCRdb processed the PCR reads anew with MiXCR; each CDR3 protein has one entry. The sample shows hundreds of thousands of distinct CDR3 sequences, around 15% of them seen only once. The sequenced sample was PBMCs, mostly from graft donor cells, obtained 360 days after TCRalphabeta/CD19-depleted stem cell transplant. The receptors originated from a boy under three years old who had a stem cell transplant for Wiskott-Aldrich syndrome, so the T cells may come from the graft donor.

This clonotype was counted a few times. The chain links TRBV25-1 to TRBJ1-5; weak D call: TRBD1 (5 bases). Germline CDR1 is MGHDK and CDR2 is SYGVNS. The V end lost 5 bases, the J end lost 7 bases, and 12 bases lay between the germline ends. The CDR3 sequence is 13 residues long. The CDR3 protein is CASSTLGGQPQHF. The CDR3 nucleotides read TGTGCCAGCAGTACCCTCGGGGGGCAGCCCCAGCATTTT.

Here the CDR3 reads CASSPRRDRDLHNEQFF. Written as DNA, the CDR3 is TGTGCCAGCAGCCCCCGCCGGGACAGGGACCTGCACAATGAGCAGTTCTTC. This sequence joins TRBV7-9 and TRBJ2-1, with 9 bases matching TRBD1. The CDR3 has 17 residues. Per the germline V gene, CDR1 is SEHNR and CDR2 is FQNEAQ (reference sequence). Unmatched junction bases numbered 13, after V lost 5 bases and J lost 5 bases. Full variable domain (missing parts from reference TRBV7-9 and TRBJ2-1): DTGVSQNPRHKITKRGQNVTFRCDPISEHNRLYWYRQTLGQGPEFLTYFQNEAQLEKSRLLSDRFSAERPKGSFSTLEIQRTEQGDSAMYLCASSPRRDRDLHNEQFFGPGTRLTVL.

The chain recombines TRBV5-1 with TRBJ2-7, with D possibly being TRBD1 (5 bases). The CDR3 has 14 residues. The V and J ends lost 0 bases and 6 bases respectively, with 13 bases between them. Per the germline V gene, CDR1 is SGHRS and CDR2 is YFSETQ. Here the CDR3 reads CASSLDWGRSEQYF. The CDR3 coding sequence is TGCGCCAGCAGCTTGGATTGGGGCAGATCCGAGCAGTACTTC.

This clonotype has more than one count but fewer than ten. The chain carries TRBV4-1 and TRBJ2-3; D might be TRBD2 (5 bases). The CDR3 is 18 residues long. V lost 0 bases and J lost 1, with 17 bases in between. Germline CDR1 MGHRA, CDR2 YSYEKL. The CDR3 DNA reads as TGCGCCAGCAGCCAAGATGTTTTTGGGAGTCAGGGCACAGATACGCAGTATTTT. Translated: CASSQDVFGSQGTDTQYF.

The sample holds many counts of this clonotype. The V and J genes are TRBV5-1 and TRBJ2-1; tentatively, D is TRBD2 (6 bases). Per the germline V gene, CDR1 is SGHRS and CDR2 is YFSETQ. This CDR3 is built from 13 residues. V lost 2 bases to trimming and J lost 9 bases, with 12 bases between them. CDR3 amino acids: CASSFAGRSEQFF. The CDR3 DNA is TGCGCCAGCAGCTTTGCGGGACGAAGTGAGCAGTTCTTC.

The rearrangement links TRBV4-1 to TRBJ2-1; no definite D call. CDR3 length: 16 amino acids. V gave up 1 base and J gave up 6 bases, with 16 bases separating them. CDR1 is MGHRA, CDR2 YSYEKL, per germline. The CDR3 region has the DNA TGCGCCAGCAGCCAAGTTCTTGGGGTCAGGATCAATGAGCAGTTCTTC. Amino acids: CASSQVLGVRINEQFF.

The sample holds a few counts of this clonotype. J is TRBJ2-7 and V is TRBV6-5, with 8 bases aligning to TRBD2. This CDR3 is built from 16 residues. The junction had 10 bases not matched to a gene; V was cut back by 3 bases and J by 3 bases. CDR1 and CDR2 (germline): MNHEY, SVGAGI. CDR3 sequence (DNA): TGTGCCAGCAGTTATAAACCGGGGGGGCCTTACTACGAGCAGTACTTC. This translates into CASSYKPGGPYYEQYF.

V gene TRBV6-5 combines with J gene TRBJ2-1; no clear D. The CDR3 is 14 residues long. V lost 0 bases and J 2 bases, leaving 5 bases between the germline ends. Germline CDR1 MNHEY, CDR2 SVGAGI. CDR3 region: CASSYSGPYNEQFF. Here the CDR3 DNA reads TGTGCCAGCAGTTACTCCGGCCCCTACAATGAGCAGTTCTTC.

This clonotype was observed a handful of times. CDR3 coding DNA: TGTGCCAGCAGTTCCTGGGGGCGGGGGTCACCCCTCCACTTT. It encodes CASSSWGRGSPLHF. The chain is built from TRBV12-3 or TRBV12-4 and TRBJ1-6; D possibly corresponds to TRBD1 (6 bases). The CDR3 is made up of 14 amino acids. V was trimmed by 4 bases and J by 10 bases, leaving 14 bases between them.

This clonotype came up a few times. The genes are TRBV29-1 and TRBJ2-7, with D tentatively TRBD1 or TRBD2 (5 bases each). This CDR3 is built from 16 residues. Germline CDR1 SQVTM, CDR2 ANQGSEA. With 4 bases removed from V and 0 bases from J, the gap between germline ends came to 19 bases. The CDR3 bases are TGCAGCGTTGTTTTCATGGGATTGGGGACCTCCTACGAGCAGTACTTC. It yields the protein CSVVFMGLGTSYEQYF.

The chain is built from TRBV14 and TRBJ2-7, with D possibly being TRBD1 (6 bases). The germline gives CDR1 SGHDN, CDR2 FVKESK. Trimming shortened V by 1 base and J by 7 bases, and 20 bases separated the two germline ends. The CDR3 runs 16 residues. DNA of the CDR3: TGTGCCAGCAGCCAAGGATCCTACAGGGCAACGGGTGAGCAGTACTTC. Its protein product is CASSQGSYRATGEQYF.

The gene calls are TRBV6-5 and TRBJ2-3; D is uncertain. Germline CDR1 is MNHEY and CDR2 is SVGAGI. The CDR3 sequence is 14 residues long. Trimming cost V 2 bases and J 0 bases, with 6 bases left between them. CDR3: CASSYVGSTDTQYF. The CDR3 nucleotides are TGTGCCAGCAGTTACGTTGGGAGCACAGATACGCAGTATTTT.

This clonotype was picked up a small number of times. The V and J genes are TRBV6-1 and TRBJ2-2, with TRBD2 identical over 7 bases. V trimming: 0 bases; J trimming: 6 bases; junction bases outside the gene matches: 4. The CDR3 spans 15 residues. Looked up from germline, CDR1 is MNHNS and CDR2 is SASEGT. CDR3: CASSEAEGRAGELFF. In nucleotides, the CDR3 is TGTGCCAGCAGTGAAGCTGAGGGGAGGGCCGGGGAGCTGTTTTTT.

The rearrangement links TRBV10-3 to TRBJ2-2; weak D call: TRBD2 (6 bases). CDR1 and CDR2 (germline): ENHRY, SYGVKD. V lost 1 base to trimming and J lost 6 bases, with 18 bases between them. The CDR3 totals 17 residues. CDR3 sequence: CAISEFPLGTSSGELFF. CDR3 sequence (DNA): TGTGCCATCAGTGAGTTCCCCCTGGGGACTTCTTCCGGGGAGCTGTTTTTT.

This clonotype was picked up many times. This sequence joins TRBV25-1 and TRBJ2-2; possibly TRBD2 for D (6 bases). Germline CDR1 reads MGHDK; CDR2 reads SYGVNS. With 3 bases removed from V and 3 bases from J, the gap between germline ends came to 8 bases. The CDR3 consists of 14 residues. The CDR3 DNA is TGTGCCAGCAGTGAGGGGGAGGACACCGGGGAGCTGTTTTTT. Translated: CASSEGEDTGELFF. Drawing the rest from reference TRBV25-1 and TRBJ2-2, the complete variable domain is EADIYQTPRYLVIGTGKKITLECSQTMGHDKMYWYQQDPGMELHLIHYSYGVNSTEKGDLSSESTVSRIRTEHFPLTLESARPSHTSQYLCASSEGEDTGELFFGEGSRLTVL.

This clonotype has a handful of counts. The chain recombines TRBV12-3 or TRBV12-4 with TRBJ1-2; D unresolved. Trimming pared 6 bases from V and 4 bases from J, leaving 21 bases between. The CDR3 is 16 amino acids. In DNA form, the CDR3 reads TGTGCCAGCAGCCGCCTACGAGGATTATTTTTCTATGGCTACACCTTC. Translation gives CASSRLRGLFFYGYTF.

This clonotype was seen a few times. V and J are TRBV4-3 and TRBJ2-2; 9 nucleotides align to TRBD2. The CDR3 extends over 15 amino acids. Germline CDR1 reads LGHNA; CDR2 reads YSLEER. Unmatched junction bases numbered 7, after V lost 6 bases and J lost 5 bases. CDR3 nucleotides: TGCGCCAGCAGACGCGGACTAGCGTTGACCGGGGAGCTGTTTTTT. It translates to CASRRGLALTGELFF.

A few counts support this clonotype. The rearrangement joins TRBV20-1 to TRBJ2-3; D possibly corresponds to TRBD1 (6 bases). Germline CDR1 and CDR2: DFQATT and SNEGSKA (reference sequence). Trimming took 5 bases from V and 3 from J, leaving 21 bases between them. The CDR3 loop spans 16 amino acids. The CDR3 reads CSARRPKWGRTDTQYF. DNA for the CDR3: TGCAGTGCTCGGCGACCAAAGTGGGGGCGGACAGATACGCAGTATTTT.

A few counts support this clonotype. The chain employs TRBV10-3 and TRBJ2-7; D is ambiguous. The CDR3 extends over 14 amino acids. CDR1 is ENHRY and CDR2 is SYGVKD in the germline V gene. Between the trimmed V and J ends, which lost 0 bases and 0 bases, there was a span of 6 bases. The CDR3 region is CAISESVISYEQYF. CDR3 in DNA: TGTGCCATCAGTGAGTCGGTAATCTCCTACGAGCAGTACTTC.

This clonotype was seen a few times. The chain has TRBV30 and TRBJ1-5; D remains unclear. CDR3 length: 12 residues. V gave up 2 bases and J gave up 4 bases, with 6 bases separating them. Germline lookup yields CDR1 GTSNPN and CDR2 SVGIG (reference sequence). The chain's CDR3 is CAWSLYNQPQHF. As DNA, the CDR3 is TGTGCCTGGAGTCTATATAATCAGCCCCAGCATTTT.

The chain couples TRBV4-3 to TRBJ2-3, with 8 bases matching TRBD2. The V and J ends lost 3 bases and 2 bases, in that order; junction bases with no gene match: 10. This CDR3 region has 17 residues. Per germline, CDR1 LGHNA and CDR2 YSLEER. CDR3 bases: TGCGCCAGCAGCCAGGCAATAGCGGGGCCGACCACAGATACGCAGTATTTT. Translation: CASSQAIAGPTTDTQYF.